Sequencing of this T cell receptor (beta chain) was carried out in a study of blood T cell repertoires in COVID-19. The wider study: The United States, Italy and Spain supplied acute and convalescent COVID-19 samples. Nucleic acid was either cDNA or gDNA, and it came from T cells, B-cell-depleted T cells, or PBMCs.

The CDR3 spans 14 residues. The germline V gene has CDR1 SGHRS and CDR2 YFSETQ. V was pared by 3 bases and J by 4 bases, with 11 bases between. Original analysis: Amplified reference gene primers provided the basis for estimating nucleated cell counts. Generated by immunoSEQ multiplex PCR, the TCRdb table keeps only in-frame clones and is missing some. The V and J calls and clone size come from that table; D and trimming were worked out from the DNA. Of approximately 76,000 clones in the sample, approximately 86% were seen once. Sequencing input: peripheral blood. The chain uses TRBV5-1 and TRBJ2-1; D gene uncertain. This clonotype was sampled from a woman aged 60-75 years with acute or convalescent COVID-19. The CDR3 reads CASSSILSYNEQFF. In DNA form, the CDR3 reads TGCGCCAGCAGCTCAATATTGAGTTACAATGAGCAGTTCTTC.